This T cell receptor beta chain was recovered during a study of T cells in Graves' hyperthyroidism and ophthalmopathy (dated by TCRdb to the late 2010s). With respect to the entire study: Peripheral blood was collected at initial diagnosis, before any treatment. Prospective prediction of ophthalmopathy was tested in an independent validation cohort of 18 hyperthyroidism patients and roughly 16 patients who later progressed to ophthalmopathy. The paper describes TCR Vbeta CDR3 sequencing of roughly 130 peripheral blood samples, made up of under 50 ophthalmopathy patients, approximately 76 hyperthyroidism patients and 17 progressor patients. In addition, the study compared T-cell repertoires in thyroid tissue and in blood from 6 or 7 Graves' hyperthyroidism patients. For training and testing, the approximately 92 patients in the discovery cohort were randomly divided in a 7:3 ratio. A discovery cohort of about 95 patients, about 40 with Graves' ophthalmopathy and approximately 55 with stable Graves' hyperthyroidism, was used to find distinguishing TCR V-J signatures. After sampling, hyperthyroidism patients received methimazole starting at 30 mg daily, and ophthalmopathy patients received high-dose intravenous methylprednisolone.

TCR beta CDR3 regions were amplified from RNA transcripts. The TCR CDR3 was subjected to a first round of RT-PCR using the HTBI primer set and the Qiagen OneStep RT-PCR kit. A second multiplex PCR round built the libraries, followed by size selection and purification. Paired-end sequencing of the libraries was performed with 100 bp reads on an Illumina HiSeq2000. From the authors' description of their analysis: Raw data were processed with SOAPnuke, discarding reads with adapters, uncalled bases, mean Phred below 15, or no exact constant-primer or identifier match. High-quality paired reads were merged using COPE v1.2.5, and each unique nucleotide sequence was defined as a clonotype. MiTCR v1.1 was used to align the clonotypes against IMGT TRBV, TRBD and TRBJ reference segments. The analysis was restricted to V-J combinations with a frequency above 0.0001, which together covered roughly 99% of the repertoires. A TCS score was defined as the ratio of F50 (clonal expansion) to E x V (chaos), with BLOSUM62-based TCRdist applied between CDR3 peptides within each V-J. Welch's t-statistics and random forest reduced several hundred V-J features to 13, which were used in a naive Bayes classifier (R e1071). TCRdb handled the public reads itself, with Q25 trimming in fastp and clone calling in MiXCR, and kept productive beta chains. Duplicate CDR3 protein sequences are folded into a single record with the most common DNA and genes. Clone size and V and J calls follow TCRdb, not the original study. This sample holds around 350,000 distinct CDR3 sequences; 13% to 15% were observed only once. The ten largest make up less than 20% of the sample.

Study-wide conclusions, independent of this receptor: During validation, the model predicted progression to ophthalmopathy a median of around 6 months ahead of onset, with 60% to 71% sensitivity and 72.22% specificity. Most expanded thyroid clonotypes (frequency above 0.001) were also detected in blood, suggesting blood repertoires may reflect thyroid immune responses. A model built on a 13 V-J signature distinguished ophthalmopathy from stable hyperthyroidism, reaching about 89% sensitivity and around 81% specificity in cross-validation and 80%/75% in testing. Sample size was not statistically predetermined, and investigators were not blinded to group allocation.

Ten or more counts support this clonotype. No antigen is known for it. No much larger clonotype is one base removed from it; base qualities were not supplied. Ophthalmopathy patients had moderately to severely active disease, with a Clinical Activity Score of 3 or more, a NOSPECS grade of 4 or more, and a disease duration of less than 3 months. Patients with uncontrolled infections, other autoimmune diseases, pregnancy or lactation were excluded. Diagnoses were established on the basis of clinical symptoms, serum thyroxine and TRAb, thyroid ultrasound, and orbital computed tomography. PBMCs were isolated from 10 ml of fresh peripheral blood by Ficoll-Paque density gradient centrifugation. Total RNA was extracted using Trizol reagent, and RNA quality was assessed on an Agilent 2100 Bioanalyzer. The CDR3, cysteine through phenylalanine, is 16 amino acids long. The kept DNA is CDR3 alone, 48 bases in frame from the first base. The germline ends are 11 bases apart after V is trimmed by 2 bases and J by 1 base. CDR1 and CDR2, per the germline V gene, are SNHLY and FYNNEI.

The chain is encoded by TRBV2 joined to TRBJ2-2, with TRBD2 as a weak D call on 6 bases. Sequenced material: blood. The source of this sequence is a woman aged 25-40 years with Graves' ophthalmopathy. The CDR3 has the sequence CASSELGRGNTGELFF. The nucleotide sequence is given as TGTGCCAGCAGTGAATTAGGGCGGGGGAACACCGGGGAGCTGTTTTTT.